This T cell receptor (beta chain) was captured by sequencing in a study of cytomegalovirus exposure and HLA in healthy donors. Study background: Unique TCR beta sequences numbering fewer than 130 million came from some 200 million T cells in an earlier analysis. General study points: In a later analysis, a missense DCLRE1C variant was linked to TCR beta V- and J-gene trimming. Some V segments, TRBV6-2 and TRBV6-3 among them, were indistinguishable and were therefore excluded.

A remark on this clone: The antigen remains unidentified.

The CDR3 has 15 residues. Germline loops: CDR1 SNHLY, CDR2 FYNNEI. The ends lost 6 bases at V and 2 bases at J; junction bases unmatched: 9. Vbeta (60) and Jbeta (13) primers were used in the PCR. Method: immunoSEQ multiplex PCR; TCRdb's copy keeps in-frame clones and lacks some. This sample carries roughly 160,000 clones, approximately 80% of them seen once, and the ten largest clones take roughly 13%. The TCR was taken from a woman aged 45-59 years in good health and CMV-seronegative. V is TRBV2 and J is TRBJ2-7; 8 bases map to TRBD2. Specimen: PBMCs. The chain's CDR3 is CASRLLAAFPYEQYF. The CDR3 region has the DNA TGTGCCAGCAGGTTACTAGCGGCTTTCCCCTACGAGCAGTACTTC.